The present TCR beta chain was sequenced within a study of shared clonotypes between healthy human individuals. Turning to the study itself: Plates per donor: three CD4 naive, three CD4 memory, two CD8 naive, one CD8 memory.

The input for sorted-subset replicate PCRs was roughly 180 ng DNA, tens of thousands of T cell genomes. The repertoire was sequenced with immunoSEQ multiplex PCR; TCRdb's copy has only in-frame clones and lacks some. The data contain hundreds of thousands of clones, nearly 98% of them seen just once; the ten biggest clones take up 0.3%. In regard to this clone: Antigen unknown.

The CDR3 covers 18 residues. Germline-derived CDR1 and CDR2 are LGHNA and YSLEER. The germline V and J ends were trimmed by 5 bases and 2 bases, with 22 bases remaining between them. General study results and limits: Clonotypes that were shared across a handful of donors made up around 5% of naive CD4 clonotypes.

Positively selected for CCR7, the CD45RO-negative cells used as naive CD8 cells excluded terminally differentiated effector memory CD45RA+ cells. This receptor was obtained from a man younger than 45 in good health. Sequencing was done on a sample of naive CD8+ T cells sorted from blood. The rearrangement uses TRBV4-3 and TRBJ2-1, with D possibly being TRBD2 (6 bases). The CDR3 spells CASSSREPGVGAYNEQFF. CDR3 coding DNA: TGCGCCAGCAGCTCCCGGGAGCCCGGCGTAGGGGCCTACAATGAGCAGTTCTTC.